The entry that follows covers one TCR beta chain sequence. Its specificity is unknown. This sample was included in a study of early stage breast cancer tumors. For the study at large: Around 10-fold was the mean read coverage per sample.

The CDR3 has 14 amino acids. Trimming removed 4 bases at V and 0 bases at J, with 9 bases between. From germline, CDR1 is SEHNR and CDR2 FQNEAQ (reference sequence). Findings and caveats of the study: In about 90% of the 16 patients, blood comparison separated tumor from normal breast.

Each sample had two DNA replicates, roughly 0.5 ug blood or around 1.4 ug tissue. The repertoire was sequenced with immunoSEQ multiplex PCR; TCRdb's copy has only in-frame clones and lacks some. The table lists roughly 21,000 clones, roughly three quarters of them singletons. The source of this sequence is a person in their sixties or seventies with breast cancer. The sample taken for sequencing was blood. The V gene is TRBV7-9, the J gene TRBJ1-1; possibly TRBD1 for D (6 bases). Here the CDR3 reads CASSSGALNTEAFF. For the CDR3, the DNA is TGTGCCAGCAGCTCAGGGGCCTTGAACACTGAAGCTTTCTTT.